This T cell receptor beta chain was sequenced for a study of T cells after yellow fever vaccination. General study points: A weaker secondary response peaked on day 5, the primary on day 15. Abundant contaminating clonotypes from the bulk population could appear in FACS-sorted repertoires. Clones that expanded after primary vaccination mostly reappeared after the booster (approximately 96% CD4, around 87% CD8).

Universal primer sites and UMIs were introduced during 5'RACE template-switching synthesis of TCR cDNA. TCRdb independently ran MiXCR on the 5' RACE reads; one entry per CDR3 protein. The sample has 620,000 or so distinct CDR3 sequences; roughly 12% are singletons. This clonotype came up many times. Its antigen is not known. The source is a man aged 30 to 45 who received the YFV17D yellow fever vaccine. The source material was PBMCs, sampled on the day of the yellow fever booster vaccination.

The CDR3 region is CSAIGANTGELFF. DNA for the CDR3: TGCAGTGCTATCGGAGCGAACACCGGGGAGCTGTTTTTT. The genes are TRBV20-1 and TRBJ2-2; unclear D gene. CDR1 and CDR2 from the germline V gene are DFQATT and SNEGSKA (reference sequence). With 4 bases removed from V and 0 bases from J, the gap between germline ends came to 6 bases. The CDR3 loop spans 13 amino acids.